Following are 10 T cell receptor beta chains from one sample sequenced in a study of spatial heterogeneity in lung cancer. Each CDR3 protein gets one entry after TCRdb re-called the 5' RACE reads with MiXCR. Found here are roughly 2,700 distinct CDR3 sequences, less than 20% of them singletons; the top ten hold approximately 16%. Time point denoted: sample taken at primary tumor resection. Here the sequenced sample was normal lung tissue next to the tumor, taken at surgery. The receptors come from a male donor with early-stage non-small cell lung cancer.

This clonotype is termed large. This chain links TRBV3-1 with TRBJ2-4; D gene ambiguous. Germline-derived CDR1 and CDR2 are LGHDT and YNNKEL (reference sequence). The length of the CDR3 is 17 residues. Deletions cut 2 bases from V and 0 bases from J, with 14 bases between. The CDR3 reads CASSQPTGPLAKNIQYF. CDR3 DNA sequence: TGTGCCAGCAGCCAACCGACGGGCCCTTTAGCCAAAAACATTCAGTACTTC.

This clonotype is medium-sized (0.01 to 0.1%). The CDR3 DNA reads as TGCGCCAGCAGCACTATGGGACTAGACCAAAAGGGGCAGTACTTC. Translated, it gives CASSTMGLDQKGQYF. The chain uses TRBV5-1 and TRBJ2-7; 8 bases match TRBD2. Germline V CDR1 and CDR2: SGHRS, YFSETQ. CDR3 length equals 15 residues. The V gene end was trimmed by 4 bases and the J gene end by 9 bases; junction bases not matched to a gene: 15.

This clonotype is medium-sized (0.01 to 0.1%). The chain couples TRBV28 to TRBJ1-2; D may be TRBD1 (5 bases). Germline V gene data show CDR1 as MDHEN and CDR2 as SYDVKM. V was shortened by 2 bases and J by 4 bases, with 14 bases between the two germline ends. The CDR3 is 15 residues long. The CDR3 protein is CASSLEAGYSYGYTF. CDR3 DNA sequence: TGTGCCAGCAGTTTAGAGGCAGGGTATAGCTATGGCTACACCTTC.

Within the sample, this clonotype is medium-sized. The J gene is TRBJ2-1, the V gene TRBV2; TRBD2 agrees at 7 bases. This CDR3 contains 14 residues. Trimming at V came to 7 bases and at J to 15 bases, leaving 18 bases not matched to a gene. Germline V gene data show CDR1 as SNHLY and CDR2 as FYNNEI. In DNA form, the CDR3 reads TGTGCCAGCAAACTAGCGTTAGCCCCCAGTGCTTTGTTCTTC. This gives the protein CASKLALAPSALFF. The variable domain in full, with the rest retrieved from reference TRBV2 and TRBJ2-1, is EPEVTQTPSHQVTQMGQEVILRCVPISNHLYFYWYRQILGQKVEFLVSFYNNEISEKSEIFDDQFSVERPDGSNFTLKIRSTKLEDSAMYFCASKLALAPSALFFGPGTRLTVL.

By its share, this clonotype is medium-sized. The chain links TRBV30 to TRBJ1-2; 9 positions agree with TRBD1. Germline V gives CDR1 GTSNPN, CDR2 SVGIG (reference sequence). Losses at the gene ends were 2 bases for V and 4 bases for J; bases not matched to a gene: 8. This CDR3 has 15 amino acids. CDR3 sequence: CAWSPGQGMSYGYTF. CDR3 in DNA: TGTGCCTGGAGTCCGGGACAGGGAATGTCCTATGGCTACACCTTC.

This clonotype is medium-sized. The chain is built from TRBV20-1 and TRBJ2-1; D tentatively fits TRBD1 or TRBD2 (6 bases each). Between the trimmed V and J ends, which lost 6 bases and 2 bases, there was a span of 20 bases. Germline V gives CDR1 DFQATT, CDR2 SNEGSKA (reference sequence). The CDR3 has 16 residues. The CDR3 sequence is CSARPFRGAAYNEQFF. The CDR3 DNA is TGCAGTGCAAGGCCGTTTAGGGGGGCCGCCTACAATGAGCAGTTCTTC.

In this sample, this clonotype turned up a few times. The rearrangement joins TRBV11-3 to TRBJ1-4; D remains unclear. Germline V gene data show CDR1 as SGHNT and CDR2 as YENEEA. The CDR3 contains 14 residues. Deletions cut 11 bases from V and 6 bases from J, with 19 bases between. The CDR3, as DNA: TGTGCCCTCAATTTGGCAGGCCGTTATGAAAAACTGTTTTTT. Translated: CALNLAGRYEKLFF.

By frequency in the sample, this clonotype is medium-sized. The V call is TRBV5-4, the J call TRBJ2-1, with 12 bases matching TRBD1. CDR3 size: 16 residues. Germline loops: CDR1 SGHNT, CDR2 YYREEE (reference sequence). The trim removed 1 base at V and 7 bases at J, leaving 6 bases unmatched. The CDR3 sequence is CASSLLGTGGKNEQFF. CDR3 DNA: TGTGCCAGCAGCTTGCTAGGGACAGGGGGCAAAAATGAGCAGTTCTTC.

By share, this clonotype counts as medium-sized (0.01 to 0.1%). J is TRBJ2-7 and V is TRBV11-2; the match to TRBD1 covers 10 bases. Germline V gene data show CDR1 as SGHAT and CDR2 as FQNNGV. V shed 6 bases, J shed 7 bases, and the junction held 9 bases outside the gene matches. This CDR3 has 14 amino acids. The CDR3 sequence is CASRPGQGLMEQYF. DNA of the CDR3: TGTGCCAGCAGGCCGGGACAGGGGCTTATGGAGCAGTACTTC. The entire variable domain, with the rest obtained from reference TRBV11-2 and TRBJ2-7, is as follows: EAGVAQSPRYKIIEKRQSVAFWCNPISGHATLYWYQQILGQGPKLLIQFQNNGVVDDSQLPKDRFSAERLKGVDSTLKIQPAKLEDSAVYLCASRPGQGLMEQYFGPGTRLTVT.

The chain has TRBV11-2 and TRBJ2-5; unclear D gene. Per germline, CDR1 SGHAT and CDR2 FQNNGV. This CDR3 has 16 amino acids. Trimming took off 0 bases at V and 7 bases at J, with 18 bases between the two ends. CDR3 loop: CASSLEGRRVMGTQYF. The CDR3 DNA is TGTGCCAGCAGCTTAGAAGGCAGGCGCGTCATGGGGACCCAGTACTTC. The entire variable domain, with the rest obtained from reference TRBV11-2 and TRBJ2-5, is as follows: EAGVAQSPRYKIIEKRQSVAFWCNPISGHATLYWYQQILGQGPKLLIQFQNNGVVDDSQLPKDRFSAERLKGVDSTLKIQPAKLEDSAVYLCASSLEGRRVMGTQYFGPGTRLLVL.